This is a list of T cell receptor beta chains from one sample in a study of blood T cell repertoires in COVID-19. Produced via immunoSEQ multiplex PCR; TCRdb's table is partial and in-frame only. The table lists tens of thousands of clones, roughly 85% of them singletons, with around 27% in the top ten. Sequenced material: peripheral blood. All receptors derive from a man aged 60 to 69 with active or convalescent COVID-19. Each CDR3 is given with its conserved first and last residue. A D gene is named only where the DNA matches it firmly.

D gene: .; V gene: TRBV11-2; J gene: TRBJ1-2; CDR3 DNA: TGTGCCAGCACCACATGGCCTAACTATGGCTACACCTTC; CDR3 protein: CASTTWPNYGYTF
D gene: .; V gene: TRBV12-3/TRBV12-4; J gene: TRBJ1-5; CDR3 DNA: TGTGCCAGCAGTTTAGGGTACACTCAGCCCCAGCATTTT; CDR3 protein: CASSLGYTQPQHF
D gene: .; V gene: TRBV19; J gene: TRBJ1-2; CDR3 DNA: TGTGCCAGTAGTATAGAGCCAGCTAACTATGGCTACACCTTC; CDR3 protein: CASSIEPANYGYTF
D gene: .; V gene: TRBV27; J gene: TRBJ1-6; CDR3 DNA: TGTGCCAGCAGTTTATTCTTGGGGGGTGGCTATAATTCACCCCTCCACTTT; CDR3 protein: CASSLFLGGGYNSPLHF
D gene: .; V gene: TRBV2; J gene: TRBJ1-1; CDR3 DNA: TGTGCCAGCAGGGCTACCCGGAGGGAAGGCACTGAAGCTTTCTTT; CDR3 protein: CASRATRREGTEAFF
D gene: TRBD2; V gene: TRBV15; J gene: TRBJ2-1; CDR3 DNA: TGTGCCACCAGCAGAGCTAGCGGGGTGTACAATGAGCAGTTCTTC; CDR3 protein: CATSRASGVYNEQFF
D gene: TRBD1; V gene: TRBV9; J gene: TRBJ1-2; CDR3 DNA: TGTGCCAGCAGCGTAGCGGGACAGCTCTATGGCTACACCTTC; CDR3 protein: CASSVAGQLYGYTF
D gene: .; V gene: TRBV15; J gene: TRBJ2-1; CDR3 DNA: TGTGCCACCAGCAGAGGATTCACTGAATCTTACAATGAGCAGTTCTTC; CDR3 protein: CATSRGFTESYNEQFF
D gene: .; V gene: TRBV10-3; J gene: TRBJ1-1; CDR3 DNA: TGTGCCATCAGTGAGTCAAAGGGGCAAGGGAACACTGAAGCTTTCTTT; CDR3 protein: CAISESKGQGNTEAFF
D gene: TRBD2; V gene: TRBV18; J gene: TRBJ2-7; CDR3 DNA: TGTGCCAGCTCACCGACGGTCGATCGTAGCGGGGCGTACGAGCAGTACTTC; CDR3 protein: CASSPTVDRSGAYEQYF
D gene: .; V gene: TRBV29-1; J gene: TRBJ1-1; CDR3 DNA: TGCACCGCCGCGGAGAACACTGAAGCTTTCTTT; CDR3 protein: CTAAENTEAFF